This paragraph covers one T cell receptor (beta chain) sequence. Antigen: not known. Researchers divided each subset's genomic DNA evenly across several immunoSEQ plates. Authors' methods: Filtering of immunoSEQ junctional sequences could not match full-length read filtering. Method: immunoSEQ multiplex PCR; TCRdb's copy keeps in-frame clones and lacks some. That table supplies the V and J calls and clone size; D and trimming were determined from the DNA. Of approximately 600,000 clones in the sample, around 96% are singletons; the top ten hold approximately 0.11%. The CDR3 length is 15 residues. The V gene's germline CDR1 is SGHNT and CDR2 YYREEE (reference sequence). V dropped 3 bases and J dropped 5; count of bases not matched to a gene: 9. The sample comes from a study of shared clonotypes between healthy human individuals. Study results and limitations: Memory subsets generally showed smaller estimated richness than naive subsets did. Generation probability values for non-shared clonotypes were lower than those for clonotypes shared by all four donors.

CD8 cells regarded as naive lacked CD45RO, were positively chosen for CCR7, and omitted terminally differentiated effector memory CD45RA+ cells. J is TRBJ2-5 and V is TRBV5-4, with TRBD2 matching 8 bases. The sequence came from a woman younger than 45 in good health. Sequenced: naive CD8+ T cells sorted from blood. The CDR3 spells CASSSSSGSSETQYF. The CDR3, as DNA: TGTGCCAGCAGCTCGTCCAGCGGGAGTAGTGAGACCCAGTACTTC.